These T cell receptor beta chains were read from a single sample in a study of T cells after yellow fever vaccination. MiXCR was run by TCRdb on the 5' RACE reads, yielding one entry per CDR3 protein. Here the sample spans around 250,000 distinct CDR3 sequences, around 7% being singletons. The sample here was CD4+ T cells sorted from PBMCs, taken 15 days after the yellow fever booster vaccination. Receptors originate from a man between 25 and 39 years old who received the YFV17D yellow fever vaccine. CDR3s leave out the opening cysteine and the closing phenylalanine or tryptophan. Fields, in order: J gene, V gene, CDR3 protein.

TRBJ2-7,TRBV18,ASSTGLVSYEQY
TRBJ2-2,TRBV5-1,ASSLGGSFTGELF
TRBJ2-1,TRBV20-1,SARVAGGRSYNEQF
TRBJ2-2,TRBV20-1,SAPRDRVDTGELF
TRBJ2-1,TRBV24-1,ATSDSGAPSYNEQF
TRBJ2-1,TRBV7-2,ASSSVEGGALNEQF
TRBJ2-2,TRBV19,ASSSEGQGAIGELF
TRBJ2-7,TRBV5-1,ASSISGQGYEQY
TRBJ2-1,TRBV19,ASSDRGGTLSNEQF
TRBJ2-3,TRBV5-5,ASTMGMIVTTDTQY
TRBJ2-5,TRBV2,ASSRFSPVETQY
TRBJ2-7,TRBV24-1,ATGGAPGSYEQY
TRBJ2-1,TRBV18,ASWGLAGGDNEQF
TRBJ2-5,TRBV20-1,SAKGTTQETQY
TRBJ1-6,TRBV20-1,SARPPPGQYNSPLH
TRBJ2-1,TRBV11-3,ASSLTGTKLYNEQF
TRBJ2-3,TRBV7-2,ASSLSYTQY
TRBJ2-1,TRBV20-1,SAGQGPNEQF